Detailed here is one TCR beta chain. Its matching antigen is unknown. These data come from a study of siplizumab effects on memory and regulatory T cells. The assay was immunoSEQ multiplex PCR, and TCRdb's table has in-frame clones only and misses some. The sample has 100,000 or so clones, 90% to 95% seen once. Whole-study findings and limits: Alloreactive sequences traceable to unstimulated CD4+ memory cells were significantly reduced by siplizumab. Most proliferating CD4+ or CD8+ clones, roughly 75-97%, had no naive or memory assignment. Among mappable alloreactive CD4+ clones, the Treg-derived fraction averaged nearly 70% with siplizumab versus roughly 27% in controls. Naive T cells appeared more diverse than memory cells and seemed to be major alloresponse contributors.

After removal of 5 bases from V and 4 bases from J, the junction contained 4 bases not matched to a gene. There are 14 residues in the CDR3. Germline assignment: CDR1 SGHTA and CDR2 FQGNSA. Sequenced material: CD4+ T cells sorted from blood. This sequence joins TRBV7-2 and TRBJ2-5; 10 bases line up with TRBD2. The clonotype was recovered from a human donor in good health. The CDR3 sequence is CASSRLAGIETQYF. The DNA for the CDR3 is TGTGCCAGCAGCCGACTAGCGGGTATAGAGACCCAGTACTTC.